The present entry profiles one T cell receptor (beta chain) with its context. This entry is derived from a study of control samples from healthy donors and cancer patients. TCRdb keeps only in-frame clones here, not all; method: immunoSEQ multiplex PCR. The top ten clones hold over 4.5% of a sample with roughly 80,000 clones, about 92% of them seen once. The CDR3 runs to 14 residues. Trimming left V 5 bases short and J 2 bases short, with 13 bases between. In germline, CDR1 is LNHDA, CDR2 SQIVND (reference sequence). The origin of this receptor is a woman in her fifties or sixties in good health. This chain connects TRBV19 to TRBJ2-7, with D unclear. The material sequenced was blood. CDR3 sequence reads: CASSLAGSPYEQYF. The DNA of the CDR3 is TGTGCCAGTAGTCTTGCCGGGTCCCCCTACGAGCAGTACTTC.